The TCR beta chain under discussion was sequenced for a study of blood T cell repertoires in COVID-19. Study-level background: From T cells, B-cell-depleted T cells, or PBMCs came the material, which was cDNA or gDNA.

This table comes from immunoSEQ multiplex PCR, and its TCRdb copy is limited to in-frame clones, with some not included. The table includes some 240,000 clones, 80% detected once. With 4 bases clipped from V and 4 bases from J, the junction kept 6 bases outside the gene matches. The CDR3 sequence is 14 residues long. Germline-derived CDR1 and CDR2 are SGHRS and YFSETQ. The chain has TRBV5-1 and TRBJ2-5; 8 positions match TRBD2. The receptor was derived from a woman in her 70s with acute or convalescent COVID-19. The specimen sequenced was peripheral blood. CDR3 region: CASSTGLDGETQYF. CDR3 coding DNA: TGCGCCAGCAGCACGGGACTAGATGGAGAGACCCAGTACTTC.